This T cell receptor beta chain was documented in a study of blood T cell repertoires in COVID-19. About the study: Italy, Spain and the United States were the sources of the convalescent and acute COVID-19 samples.

Profiled with immunoSEQ multiplex PCR; TCRdb holds only in-frame clones, not every one. In the table there are roughly 260,000 clones, just over 90% of which are singletons. In germline, CDR1 is MNHEY, CDR2 SMNVEV (reference sequence). The CDR3 consists of 15 residues. J was trimmed by 4 bases and V by 6 bases; bases with no gene match: 8. Donors of Cohort 3 who recovered were those that had two negative PCRs, clearance, or symptom resolution. Sequences were obtained from PBMCs or T cells enriched from blood (not recorded which). The clonotype originates from a woman aged 18-30 years who had recovered from COVID-19. The chain joins TRBV27 to TRBJ1-5; 8 bases line up with TRBD1. CDR3: CASRPMGDRNQPQHF. For the CDR3, the DNA is TGTGCCAGCAGACCTATGGGGGACAGGAATCAGCCCCAGCATTTT.